This TCR beta chain was recovered during a study of blood T cell repertoires in COVID-19. Study-wide background: From T cells, B-cell-depleted T cells, or PBMCs came the material, which was cDNA or gDNA.

Repertoires were generated with immunoSEQ multiplex PCR, while TCRdb's copy carries only in-frame clones and drops some. The sample carries some 120,000 clones, roughly 91% recorded once. The CDR3 is made up of 16 amino acids. The trim removed 4 bases at V and 5 bases at J, leaving 4 bases unmatched. Germline CDR1 is KGHSH and CDR2 is LQKENI. This sequence joins TRBV18 and TRBJ2-2; 13 bases are shared with TRBD2. Sequencing was done on a sample of peripheral blood. This TCR was recovered from a human donor with acute or convalescent COVID-19. The donor label of this sample is uncertain. CDR3 protein: CASSLGLAGSTGELFF. As DNA, the CDR3 is TGTGCCAGCTCACTGGGACTAGCGGGATCTACCGGGGAGCTGTTTTTT.